The sequence of this TCR beta chain was determined in a study of T cell responses to AZD1222 COVID-19 vaccine (dated by TCRdb to the early 2020s). In the study overall: AZD1222 recipients with second doses at about 4 weeks or about 12 weeks were pooled, because spike-specific TCR depth and breadth did not differ between schedules. A total of 233 trial participants underwent TCR sequencing, of whom approximately 200 had received two doses of AZD1222 and around 26 had received two doses of the MenACWY control vaccine. Enrollment into the trials was organized by age into subgroups of 18-55, 56-69 and 70-plus years, and those subgroups contained approximately 160, 26 and 62 TCR-sequenced participants, respectively. The paper's findings and limits, for the study overall: In the small 56-69-year group, the increase in depth fell short of significance, most likely because of low power. Epitopes outside the regions mutated in the B.1.351 and B.1.1.7 variants were reportedly recognized by nearly half of the unique spike-specific TCRs. Spike-specific TCR breadth and depth rose significantly after two AZD1222 doses compared with day 0 and with MenACWY recipients. The whole spike protein was spanned by vaccine-associated CD4 TCRs, and dominant responses were seen in regions 160-218 and 743-854. Most participants were white British and females outnumbered males, and the authors suggested that clonal diversity may have been underestimated. Because no samples from the day 14 peak response were available, repertoires could be characterized only after the peak T cell response. Conclusions about previously exposed vaccinees were limited because only six AZD1222 recipients were SARS-CoV-2 seropositive at baseline.

The CDR3 regions of human TCRbeta chains were analyzed by immunosequencing. The authors' pipeline ran thus. Repertoire TCRs were checked for matches against a reference library of SARS-CoV-2-specific TCRs that had been generated using the MIRA antigen-specificity platform. Breadth meant the fraction of unique TCRs that were SARS-CoV-2-associated, whereas depth meant the fraction of total T cells that were SARS-CoV-2-associated. Each spike-specific TCR was assigned to its reactive spike region and to a CD4 or CD8 class using the MIRA data. Log10-transformed breadth and depth values were compared by one-way ANOVA with Sidak's multiple comparisons tests. The table was pulled from immuneACCESS by TCRdb, which kept in-frame rearrangements only. Such tables lose some clones; where checked, under half of the loss comes from unresolved V genes, and the rest has no known cause. V, J and clone size are those of that table, while D and trimming were read from the DNA. This sample lists 150,000 or so clones; 91% were detected once. The ten largest clones represent 1.4% of the sample.

In the paper's terms, the time point label means: baseline before first vaccination. The vaccinee samples were drawn from two UK trials, COV001 and COV002, one of which was a single-blind randomized controlled phase 2/3 trial testing AZD1222 (ChAdOx1 nCoV-19) in healthy adults. Trial participant PBMC samples were collected at day 0 and day 28 after the second dose for TCRbeta chain sequencing. A remark on this clone: Which antigen it targets is not known. Per-nucleotide qualities are absent, and no much larger clonotype sits a single base away.

CDR1 and CDR2 were assigned from the germline V gene as SGHDT and YYEEEE. Between the V and J ends, shortened by 0 bases and 4 bases respectively, the junction contains 16 bases. The CDR3 has 16 amino acids, counting the end cysteine and phenylalanine. The read is trimmed to its CDR3 DNA, 48 bases read in frame from base 1. This receptor was identified in an adult in good health. The chain joins TRBV5-6 to TRBJ1-2, and the D gene may be TRBD1, 6 bases matching. The material was peripheral blood, obtained on day 0 of AZD1222 vaccination. The CDR3 here reads CASSLGSWAGAYGYTF. The nucleotide sequence reads TGTGCCAGCAGCTTGGGGTCTTGGGCAGGGGCCTATGGCTACACCTTC.